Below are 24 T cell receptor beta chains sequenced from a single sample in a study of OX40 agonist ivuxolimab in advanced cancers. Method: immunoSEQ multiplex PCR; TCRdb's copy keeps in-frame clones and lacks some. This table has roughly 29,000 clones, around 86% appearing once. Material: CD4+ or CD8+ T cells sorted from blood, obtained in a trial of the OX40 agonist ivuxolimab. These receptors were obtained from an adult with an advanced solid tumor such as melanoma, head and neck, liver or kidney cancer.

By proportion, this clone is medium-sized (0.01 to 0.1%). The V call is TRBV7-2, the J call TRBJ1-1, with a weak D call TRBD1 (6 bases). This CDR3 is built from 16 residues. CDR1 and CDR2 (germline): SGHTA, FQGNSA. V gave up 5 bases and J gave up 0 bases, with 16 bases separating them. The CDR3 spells CASSLDPQGMNTEAFF. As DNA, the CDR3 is TGTGCCAGCAGCCTAGACCCACAGGGCATGAACACTGAAGCTTTCTTT.

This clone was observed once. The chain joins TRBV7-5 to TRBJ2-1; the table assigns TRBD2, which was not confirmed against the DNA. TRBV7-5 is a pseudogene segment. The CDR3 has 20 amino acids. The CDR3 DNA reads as TGTGTCAGAATCCCGGGGACTAGCGGGAGAGTGGGGAGCTCCTACAATGAGCAGTTCTTC. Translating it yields CVRIPGTSGRVGSSYNEQFF.

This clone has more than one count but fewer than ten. The DNA of the CDR3 is TGTGCCAGCAGCCCCGGGACAGGGTCTATCCGCTATGGCTACACCTTC. Amino acids: CASSPGTGSIRYGYTF. The V gene is TRBV7-9, the J gene TRBJ1-2, with 9 bases aligning to TRBD1. This CDR3 region has 16 residues. V shed 5 bases and J 4 bases; nucleotides not matched to a gene: 11. Germline V gene sequence: CDR1 SEHNR, CDR2 FQNEAQ (reference sequence).

CDR3 residues: CASSSGQAFWTQYF. The CDR3 DNA reads as TGTGCCAGCAGCTCGGGACAGGCCTTTTGGACCCAGTACTTC. The genes are TRBV7-2 and TRBJ2-5; 8 nucleotides line up with TRBD1. The CDR3 consists of 14 residues. CDR1 SGHTA and CDR2 FQGNSA come from the germline V gene. V shed 4 bases, J shed 7 bases, and the junction held 8 bases outside the gene matches. Supplemented by reference TRBV7-2 and TRBJ2-5, the full variable domain reads GAGVSQSPSNKVTEKGKDVELRCDPISGHTALYWYRQSLGQGLEFLIYFQGNSAPDKSGLPSDRFSAERTGGSVSTLTIQRTQQEDSAVYLCASSSGQAFWTQYFGPGTRLLVL.

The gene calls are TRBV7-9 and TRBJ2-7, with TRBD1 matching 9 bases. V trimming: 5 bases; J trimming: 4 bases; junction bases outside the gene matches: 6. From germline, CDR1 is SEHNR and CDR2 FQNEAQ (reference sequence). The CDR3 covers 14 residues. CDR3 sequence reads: CASSVRDRDYEQYF. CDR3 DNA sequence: TGTGCCAGCAGCGTACGGGACAGGGATTACGAGCAGTACTTC.

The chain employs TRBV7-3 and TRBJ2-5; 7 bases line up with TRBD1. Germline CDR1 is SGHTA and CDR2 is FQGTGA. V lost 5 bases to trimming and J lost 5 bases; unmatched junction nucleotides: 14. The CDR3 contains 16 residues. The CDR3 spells CASSAQGGRGWETQYF. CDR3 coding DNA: TGTGCCAGCAGCGCCCAGGGTGGCAGGGGGTGGGAGACCCAGTACTTC. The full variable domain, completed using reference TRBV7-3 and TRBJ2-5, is GAGVSQTPSNKVTEKGKYVELRCDPISGHTALYWYRQSLGQGPEFLIYFQGTGAADDSGLPNDRFFAVRPEGSVSTLKIQRTERGDSAVYLCASSAQGGRGWETQYFGPGTRLLVL.

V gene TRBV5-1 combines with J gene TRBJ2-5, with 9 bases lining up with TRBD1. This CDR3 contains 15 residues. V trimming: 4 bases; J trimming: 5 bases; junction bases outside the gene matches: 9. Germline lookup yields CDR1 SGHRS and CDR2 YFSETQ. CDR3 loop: CASSVEQGARETQYF. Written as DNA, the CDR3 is TGCGCCAGCAGCGTCGAACAGGGGGCGCGGGAGACCCAGTACTTC.

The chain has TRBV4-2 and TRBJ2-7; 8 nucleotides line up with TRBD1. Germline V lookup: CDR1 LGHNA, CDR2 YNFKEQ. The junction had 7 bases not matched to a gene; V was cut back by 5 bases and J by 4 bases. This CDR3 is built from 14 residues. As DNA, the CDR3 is TGTGCCAGCAGCTATGGGACAGGACGATACGAGCAGTACTTC. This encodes CASSYGTGRYEQYF.

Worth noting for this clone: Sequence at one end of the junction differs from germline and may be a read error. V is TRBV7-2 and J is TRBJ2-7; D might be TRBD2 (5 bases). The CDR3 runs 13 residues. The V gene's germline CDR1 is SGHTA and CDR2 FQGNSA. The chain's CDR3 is CASSLGGSARLNF. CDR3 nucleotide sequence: TGTGCCAGCAGCTTAGGAGGGTCGGCTAGGTTGAACTTC.

CDR3 DNA: TGTGCCAGCAGCCCGGGACAGGGTGGGCGCGAGCAGTACTTC. This sequence encodes CASSPGQGGREQYF. The chain uses TRBV7-9 and TRBJ2-7; 9 bases are a match to TRBD1. This CDR3 is built from 14 residues. After removal of 5 bases from V and 6 bases from J, the junction contained 8 bases not matched to a gene. Germline CDR1 reads SEHNR; CDR2 reads FQNEAQ (reference sequence). Supplemented by reference TRBV7-9 and TRBJ2-7, the full variable domain reads DTGVSQNPRHKITKRGQNVTFRCDPISEHNRLYWYRQTLGQGPEFLTYFQNEAQLEKSRLLSDRFSAERPKGSFSTLEIQRTEQGDSAMYLCASSPGQGGREQYFGPGTRLTVT.

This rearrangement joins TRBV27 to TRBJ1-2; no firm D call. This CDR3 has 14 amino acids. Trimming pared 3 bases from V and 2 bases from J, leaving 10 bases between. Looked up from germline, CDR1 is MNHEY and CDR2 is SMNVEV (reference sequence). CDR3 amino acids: CASSLIPGNYGYTF. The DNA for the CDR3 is TGTGCCAGCAGTTTGATCCCGGGGAACTATGGCTACACCTTC.

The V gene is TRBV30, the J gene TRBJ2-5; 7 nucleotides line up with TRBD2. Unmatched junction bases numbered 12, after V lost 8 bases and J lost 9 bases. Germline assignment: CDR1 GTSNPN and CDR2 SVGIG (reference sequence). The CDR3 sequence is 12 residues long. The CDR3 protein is CAGRTRGTAQYF. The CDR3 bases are TGTGCCGGAAGGACTAGGGGCACGGCCCAGTACTTC.

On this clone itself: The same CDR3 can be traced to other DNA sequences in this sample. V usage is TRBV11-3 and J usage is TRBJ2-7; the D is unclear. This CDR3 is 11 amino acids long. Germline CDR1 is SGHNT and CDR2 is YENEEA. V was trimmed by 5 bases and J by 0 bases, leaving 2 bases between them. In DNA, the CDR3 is TGTGCCAGCAGCCACTCCTACGAGCAGTACTTC. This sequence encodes CASSHSYEQYF.

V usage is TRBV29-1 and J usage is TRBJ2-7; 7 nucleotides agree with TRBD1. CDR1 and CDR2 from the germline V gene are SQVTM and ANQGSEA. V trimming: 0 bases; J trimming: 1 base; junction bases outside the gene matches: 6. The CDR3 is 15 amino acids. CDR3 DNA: TGCAGCGTTGAAGAAAGGGACAGTCTTTCCTACGAGCAGTACTTC. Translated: CSVEERDSLSYEQYF.

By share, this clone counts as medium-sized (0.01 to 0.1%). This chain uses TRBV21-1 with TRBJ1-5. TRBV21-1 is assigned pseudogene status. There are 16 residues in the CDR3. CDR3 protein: CASSKWWRSSNQPQHF. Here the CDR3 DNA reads TGTGCCAGCAGCAAATGGTGGAGAAGTAGCAATCAGCCCCAGCATTTT.

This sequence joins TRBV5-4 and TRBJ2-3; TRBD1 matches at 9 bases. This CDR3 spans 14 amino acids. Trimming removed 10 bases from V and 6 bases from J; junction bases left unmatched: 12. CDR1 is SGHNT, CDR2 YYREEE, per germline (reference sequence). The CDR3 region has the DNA TGTGCCGGGGGGACAGGGCCTATCGGGGATACGCAGTATTTT. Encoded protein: CAGGTGPIGDTQYF.

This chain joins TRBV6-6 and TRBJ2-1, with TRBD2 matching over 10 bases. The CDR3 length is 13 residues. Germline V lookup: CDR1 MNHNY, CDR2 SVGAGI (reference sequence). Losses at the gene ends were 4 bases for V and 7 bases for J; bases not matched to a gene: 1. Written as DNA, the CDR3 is TGTGCCAGCAGTTCTAGCGGGGGAAATGAGCAGTTCTTC. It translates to CASSSSGGNEQFF.

CDR3 nucleotides: TGCAGTGCTAGATGGGATACGCAGTATTTT. This translates into CSARWDTQYF. The genes are TRBV20-1 and TRBJ2-3, with D uncertain. Germline assignment: CDR1 DFQATT and CDR2 SNEGSKA (reference sequence). The CDR3 runs 10 residues. Trimming left V 2 bases short and J 6 bases short, with 3 bases between.

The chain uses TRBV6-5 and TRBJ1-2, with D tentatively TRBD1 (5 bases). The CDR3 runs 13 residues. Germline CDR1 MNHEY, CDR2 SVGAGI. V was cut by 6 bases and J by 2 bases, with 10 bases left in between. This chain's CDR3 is CASRMGLNYGYTF. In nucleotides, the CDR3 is TGTGCCAGCAGGATGGGGCTAAACTATGGCTACACCTTC.

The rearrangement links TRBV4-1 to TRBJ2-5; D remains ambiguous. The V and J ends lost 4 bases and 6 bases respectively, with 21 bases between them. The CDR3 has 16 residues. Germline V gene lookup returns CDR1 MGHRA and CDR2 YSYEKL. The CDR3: CASSPTHQAVGKTQYF. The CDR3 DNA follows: TGCGCCAGCAGCCCCACACACCAGGCAGTTGGTAAGACCCAGTACTTC.

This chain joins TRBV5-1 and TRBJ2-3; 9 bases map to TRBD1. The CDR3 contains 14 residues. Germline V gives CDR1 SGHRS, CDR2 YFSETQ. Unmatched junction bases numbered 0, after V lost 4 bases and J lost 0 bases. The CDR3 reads CASSGTGSTDTQYF. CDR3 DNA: TGCGCCAGCAGCGGGACAGGGAGCACAGATACGCAGTATTTT.

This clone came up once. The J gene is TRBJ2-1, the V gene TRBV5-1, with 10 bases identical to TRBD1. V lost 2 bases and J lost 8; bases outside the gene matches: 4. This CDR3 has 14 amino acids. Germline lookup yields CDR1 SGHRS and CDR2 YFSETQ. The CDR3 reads CASSFWTGGYEQFF. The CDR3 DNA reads TGCGCCAGCAGCTTCTGGACAGGGGGGTATGAGCAGTTCTTC.

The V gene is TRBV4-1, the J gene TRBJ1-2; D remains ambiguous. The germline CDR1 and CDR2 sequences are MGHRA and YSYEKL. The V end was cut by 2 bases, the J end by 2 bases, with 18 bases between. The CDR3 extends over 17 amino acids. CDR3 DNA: TGCGCCAGCAGCCAACTACTGGGAGGTGGGGAGAACTATGGCTACACCTTC. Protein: CASSQLLGGGENYGYTF.

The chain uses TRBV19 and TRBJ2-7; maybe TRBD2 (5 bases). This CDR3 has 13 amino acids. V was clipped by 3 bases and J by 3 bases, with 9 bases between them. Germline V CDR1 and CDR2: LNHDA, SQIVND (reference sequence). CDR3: CASSIGSNYEQYF. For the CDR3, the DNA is TGTGCCAGTAGTATTGGGAGCAACTACGAGCAGTACTTC.